This T cell receptor beta chain was retrieved from a study of T cell responses to AZD1222 COVID-19 vaccine. The CDR3 extends over 16 amino acids. V shed 8 bases and J shed 6 bases, with 24 bases lying between them. Germline V gene lookup returns CDR1 SNHLY and CDR2 FYNNEI. The data were produced by immunoSEQ multiplex PCR, yet TCRdb's version contains in-frame clones alone and is incomplete. Counted here are over 100,000 clones, around 84% occurring once; the ten biggest clones make up around 12%. Remarks on this clone: Its target is unknown.

General study points: Increases in Spike-specific TCR breadth and depth were seen after two AZD1222 doses.

The receptor's source is an adult in good health. The input for sequencing was peripheral blood, taken on day 0 of AZD1222 vaccination. This chain links TRBV2 with TRBJ2-3, with TRBD2 as a possible D gene (7 bases). The CDR3 DNA reads TGTGCCAGCTCGCCGGGGGGCAGGAGGGTGTCGGATACGCAGTATTTT. Translated, it gives CASSPGGRRVSDTQYF.